This T cell receptor beta chain emerged from a study of siplizumab effects on memory and regulatory T cells. Study-wide results and limits: Most alloreactive clones went unmapped to unstimulated subsets; only a minor fraction mapped. The Treg-derived share of mappable alloreactive CD4+ clones averaged 68.8% with siplizumab and 26.9% in controls. Contribution to the alloresponse seemed major for naive T cells, which also seemed more diverse than memory cells.

Points on this clone: Its antigen remains unidentified.

CDR1 is SGHAT, CDR2 FQNNGV, per germline. This CDR3 has 17 residues. After removal of 5 bases from V and 9 bases from J, the junction contained 18 bases not matched to a gene. Measured with immunoSEQ multiplex PCR; TCRdb has only the in-frame clones, and not every one. The repertoire holds over 85,000 clones, with 80% to 95% as singletons. The sequence was obtained from a human donor in good health. The sequenced sample was CD4+ T cells sorted from blood. This chain joins TRBV11-2 and TRBJ2-1; 8 bases align to TRBD2. CDR3 in amino acids: CASSGPGGVLAAAEQFF. CDR3 bases: TGTGCCAGCAGCGGCCCGGGGGGGGTATTAGCGGCGGCTGAGCAGTTCTTC.